One sample yielded the 32 T cell receptor beta chains listed below, sequenced in a study of blood T cell repertoires in COVID-19. The repertoire was sequenced with immunoSEQ multiplex PCR; TCRdb's copy has only in-frame clones and lacks some. The sample has approximately 300,000 clones, roughly 89% seen once; the top ten hold 5.2%. The sample was PBMCs or T cells enriched from blood (not recorded which). The source of these receptors is a man in his 60s who had recovered from COVID-19.

The chain couples TRBV7-3 to TRBJ1-1; D call uncertain. V lost 3 bases and J lost 4, with 9 bases in between. The CDR3 runs 13 residues. Germline lookup yields CDR1 SGHTA and CDR2 FQGTGA. Here the CDR3 DNA reads TGTGCCAGCAGCTTGACTCTCGGCACTGAAGCTTTCTTT. It translates to CASSLTLGTEAFF.

The chain recombines TRBV11-3 with TRBJ2-5, with TRBD2 matching over 15 bases. The CDR3 contains 15 residues. With V trimmed by 4 bases and J by 5 bases, 2 bases remained unmatched. Germline CDR1 is SGHNT and CDR2 is YENEEA. The CDR3: CASSSGLAGGETQYF. The CDR3, as DNA: TGTGCCAGCAGCTCCGGACTAGCGGGGGGGGAGACCCAGTACTTC.

The chain recombines TRBV3-1 (or the pseudogene TRBV3-2) with TRBJ2-3, with 11 bases fitting TRBD2. V dropped 2 bases and J dropped 14; count of bases not matched to a gene: 15. CDR1 LGHDT and CDR2 YNNKEL come from the germline V gene (reference sequence). The CDR3 length is 16 residues. The CDR3 spells CASSQNLAGGPPRGYF. Here the CDR3 DNA reads TGTGCCAGCAGCCAAAATCTAGCGGGAGGACCCCCTAGGGGGTATTTT.

V is TRBV6-2 or TRBV6-3 and J is TRBJ1-5, with D hard to call. The V end lost 5 bases, the J end lost 0 bases, and 11 bases lay between the germline ends. CDR1 is MNHEY and CDR2 is SVGEGT in the germline V gene. The CDR3 runs 15 residues. CDR3 loop: CASSTAGYSNQPQHF. The CDR3 DNA reads TGTGCCAGCAGTACCGCGGGGTATAGCAATCAGCCCCAGCATTTT.

The chain recombines TRBV21-1 with TRBJ2-3; the table's TRBD2 call for D was not verified on the DNA. TRBV21-1 is noted as a pseudogene. This CDR3 has 16 residues. DNA for the CDR3: TGTGCCAGCAACTCCCGACTAGCGGGGGGCACAGATACGCAGTATTTT. Translating it yields CASNSRLAGGTDTQYF.

The V and J genes are TRBV5-1 and TRBJ2-5; D might be TRBD2 (7 bases). The CDR3 is made up of 14 amino acids. Germline V gives CDR1 SGHRS, CDR2 YFSETQ. The V end was cut by 0 bases, the J end by 4 bases, with 10 bases between. As DNA, the CDR3 is TGCGCCAGCAGCTTGGTGGCGGGGGCAGAGACCCAGTACTTC. Residues: CASSLVAGAETQYF.

This clone was observed once. The chain has TRBV6-1 and TRBJ1-3, with 8 positions matching TRBD1. Germline CDR1 is MNHNS and CDR2 is SASEGT. CDR3 length: 15 residues. Losses at the gene ends were 3 bases for V and 7 bases for J; bases not matched to a gene: 8. The CDR3 nucleotides are TGTGCCAGCAGTGATAAACGGCAGGGGGCGAACACCATATATTTT. Translated, it gives CASSDKRQGANTIYF.

A word on this clone: Given the absence of the conserved phenylalanine or tryptophan at the CDR3 end, a read error is likely. Because the CDR3's place on the DNA is in doubt, the DNA is left out and the CDR3 is given as listed by TCRdb. J is TRBJ1-4 and V is TRBV14; TRBD1, the table's D call, lacks a check against the DNA. The CDR3 is 10 amino acids long, termini counted. Germline lookup yields CDR1 SGHDN and CDR2 FVKESK. The CDR3: CASSFAGQGG.

This clone turned up a few times. In the same sample, other DNA sequences code for this CDR3. This rearrangement joins TRBV5-1 to TRBJ2-7; D might be TRBD1 (7 bases). The germline V gene encodes CDR1 SGHRS and CDR2 YFSETQ. The CDR3 extends over 14 amino acids. With 4 bases removed from V and 3 bases from J, the gap between germline ends came to 14 bases. The CDR3 bases are TGCGCCAGCAGCCTTGCGGGGACAGACTACGAGCAGTACTTC. It is translated as CASSLAGTDYEQYF.

V and J are TRBV19 and TRBJ2-2; TRBD2 matches 11 bases. The length of the CDR3 is 17 residues. Germline CDR1 is LNHDA and CDR2 is SQIVND (reference sequence). Unmatched junction bases numbered 13, after V lost 6 bases and J lost 7 bases. The CDR3 region is CASSHSYTSGSIGELFF. DNA of the CDR3: TGTGCCAGTAGCCATAGTTATACTAGCGGGAGCATCGGGGAGCTGTTTTTT. Filled out from reference TRBV19 and TRBJ2-2, the complete variable domain reads DGGITQSPKYLFRKEGQNVTLSCEQNLNHDAMYWYRQDPGQGLRLIYYSQIVNDFQKGDIAEGYSVSREKKESFPLTVTSAQKNPTAFYLCASSHSYTSGSIGELFFGEGSRLTVL.

This CDR3 is CASSLGSSSQQETQYF. The CDR3 coding sequence is TGCGCCAGCAGCTTGGGATCCTCTTCACAACAAGAGACCCAGTACTTC. The J gene is TRBJ2-5, the V gene TRBV5-1; no clear D gene. Germline loops: CDR1 SGHRS, CDR2 YFSETQ. The CDR3 consists of 16 residues. Trimming took off 0 bases at V and 2 bases at J, with 14 bases between the two ends.

This chain uses TRBV29-1 with TRBJ1-1, with D possibly being TRBD1 (5 bases). V gave up 5 bases and J gave up 5 bases, with 15 bases separating them. Germline V lookup: CDR1 SQVTM, CDR2 ANQGSEA. The CDR3 totals 13 residues. CDR3 nucleotide sequence: TGCAGCGTTTGGCGGGACGAAGGGACTGAAGCTTTCTTT. Amino acid sequence: CSVWRDEGTEAFF.

This clone was counted once. V gene TRBV5-4 combines with J gene TRBJ2-2; 11 bases map to TRBD2. V gave up 4 bases and J gave up 4 bases; unmatched junction bases: 6. Looked up from germline, CDR1 is SGHNT and CDR2 is YYREEE (reference sequence). This CDR3 region has 16 residues. This chain's CDR3 is CASSISGRAGTGELFF. The DNA of the CDR3 is TGTGCCAGCAGCATTAGCGGGAGGGCCGGCACCGGGGAGCTGTTTTTT.

J is TRBJ2-7 and V is TRBV24-1, with 8 bases fitting TRBD1. The CDR3 extends over 15 amino acids. Looked up from germline, CDR1 is KGHDR and CDR2 is SFDVKD. The trim removed 1 base at V and 5 bases at J, leaving 6 bases unmatched. In DNA, the CDR3 is TGTGCCACCAGTGATTTCAGGACAGGGTCCCACGAGCAGTACTTC. Protein sequence: CATSDFRTGSHEQYF.

This chain connects TRBV18 to TRBJ2-7; TRBD1 aligns across 10 bases. Germline CDR1 reads KGHSH; CDR2 reads LQKENI. V shed 3 bases and J 6 bases; nucleotides not matched to a gene: 8. The CDR3 loop spans 15 amino acids. CDR3 sequence reads: CASSPSRQGAVEQYF. The CDR3 DNA sequence: TGTGCCAGCTCACCCTCCCGACAGGGGGCGGTCGAGCAGTACTTC.

This clone has more than one count but fewer than ten. This same CDR3 is encoded by further DNA sequences in the sample. The J gene is TRBJ1-2, the V gene TRBV15, with 7 bases identical to TRBD1. Germline V gene lookup returns CDR1 LNHNV and CDR2 YYDKDF (reference sequence). V lost 1 base and J lost 4; bases outside the gene matches: 0. This CDR3 spans 13 amino acids. CDR3 sequence reads: CATSRGTGYGYTF. The CDR3 DNA reads as TGTGCCACCAGCAGAGGGACAGGCTATGGCTACACCTTC.

This rearrangement joins TRBV7-3 to TRBJ1-1; D possibly corresponds to TRBD1 (5 bases). The CDR3 runs to 14 residues. Germline-derived CDR1 and CDR2 are SGHTA and FQGTGA. The V gene lost 0 bases and the J gene lost 3 bases, with 8 bases spanning the gap. The CDR3: CASSLTGADTEAFF. The DNA for the CDR3 is TGTGCCAGCAGCTTAACAGGGGCGGACACTGAAGCTTTCTTT.

This clone has only a few counts. This sequence joins TRBV21-1 and TRBJ1-5. TRBV21-1 is flagged as a pseudogene. The CDR3 loop spans 16 amino acids. The CDR3 is CASKGRWEDSNQPQHF. In DNA form, the CDR3 reads TGTGCCAGCAAAGGGAGGTGGGAAGATAGCAATCAGCCCCAGCATTTT.

This clone was detected only a few times. This chain links TRBV5-1 with TRBJ1-1, with D possibly matching TRBD1 (5 bases). Germline loops: CDR1 SGHRS, CDR2 YFSETQ. The CDR3 runs 15 residues. V was clipped by 3 bases and J by 7 bases, with 19 bases between them. CDR3 DNA: TGCGCCAGCAGCTGGCGCGGGGAGGGGCTGGGTGAAGCTTTCTTT. Translated, it gives CASSWRGEGLGEAFF.

The CDR3 coding sequence is TGTGCCAGCAGTTCCCCCTCGGGGGGCAGGGCCAACGAGCAGTACTTC. Translating it yields CASSSPSGGRANEQYF. The chain joins TRBV27 to TRBJ2-7; D is possibly TRBD2 (7 bases). Germline CDR1 reads MNHEY; CDR2 reads SMNVEV (reference sequence). This CDR3 is built from 16 residues. The ends were cut back, 4 bases at V and 5 bases at J, with 21 bases in the middle.

V usage is TRBV11-2 and J usage is TRBJ2-1; 7 positions match TRBD1. CDR3 length: 15 amino acids. CDR1 is SGHAT and CDR2 is FQNNGV in the germline V gene. Trimming took 2 bases from V and 7 from J; bases not matched to a gene: 8. The CDR3 spells CASSLFDRVGNEQFF. CDR3 DNA sequence: TGTGCCAGCAGCTTATTCGACAGGGTTGGAAATGAGCAGTTCTTC.

J is TRBJ2-7 and V is TRBV5-4; TRBD2 might be the D (8 bases). Trimming stripped 4 bases from V and 0 bases from J, with 20 bases between. Germline-derived CDR1 and CDR2 are SGHNT and YYREEE (reference sequence). The CDR3 has 17 amino acids. In nucleotides, the CDR3 is TGTGCCAGCAGCCTGCAGACAGGGAGCGGGAGCTCCTACGAGCAGTACTTC. This encodes CASSLQTGSGSSYEQYF.

This clone has more than one count but fewer than ten. This chain connects TRBV5-1 to TRBJ1-4; 7 nucleotides align to TRBD1. The CDR3 contains 14 residues. V trimming: 4 bases; J trimming: 7 bases; junction bases outside the gene matches: 7. Germline loops: CDR1 SGHRS, CDR2 YFSETQ. The CDR3 protein is CASSKTGSGEKLFF. The CDR3 DNA is TGCGCCAGCAGCAAGACAGGGTCTGGTGAAAAACTGTTTTTT. The full variable domain, in which reference TRBV5-1 and TRBJ1-4 provide the parts outside the CDR3, is KAGVTQTPRYLIKTRGQQVTLSCSPISGHRSVSWYQQTPGQGLQFLFEYFSETQRNKGNFPGRFSGRQFSNSRSEMNVSTLELGDSALYLCASSKTGSGEKLFFGSGTQLSVL.

The chain employs TRBV24-1 and TRBJ2-5; weak D call: TRBD2 (6 bases). CDR3 length: 15 amino acids. V lost 4 bases and J lost 3, with 14 bases in between. The germline V gene has CDR1 KGHDR and CDR2 SFDVKD. The CDR3 nucleotides are TGTGCCACCAGTGACCCTCGTGTAGCGGAAGAGACCCAGTACTTC. Translated: CATSDPRVAEETQYF.

The chain uses TRBV5-4 and TRBJ2-2; the D is unclear. Looked up from germline, CDR1 is SGHNT and CDR2 is YYREEE (reference sequence). The ends were cut back, 0 bases at V and 6 bases at J, with 12 bases in the middle. This CDR3 has 15 residues. CDR3 in DNA: TGTGCCAGCAGCTTGGTAACCGATTCGGCCGGGGAGCTGTTTTTT. Its translation is CASSLVTDSAGELFF.

The chain combines TRBV6-5 with TRBJ2-7; 8 positions agree with TRBD1. This CDR3 spans 14 amino acids. The V segment lost 7 bases and the J segment 1 base; nucleotides outside the gene matches: 6. Looked up from germline, CDR1 is MNHEY and CDR2 is SVGAGI. CDR3: CASIQGARSYEQYF. CDR3 sequence (DNA): TGTGCCAGCATTCAGGGGGCACGGTCCTACGAGCAGTACTTC.

The rearrangement joins TRBV7-9 to TRBJ1-2; D may be TRBD1 (6 bases). Germline CDR1 SEHNR, CDR2 FQNEAQ (reference sequence). Trimming stripped 3 bases from V and 5 bases from J, with 7 bases between. CDR3 length: 12 amino acids. The CDR3 region is CASSLDSYGYTF. The CDR3 bases are TGTGCCAGCAGCTTGGACAGTTATGGCTACACCTTC.

The chain links TRBV5-1 to TRBJ2-5; TRBD2 matches at 14 bases. This CDR3 contains 19 residues. Germline CDR1 SGHRS, CDR2 YFSETQ. The trim removed 4 bases at V and 3 bases at J, leaving 14 bases unmatched. CDR3 loop: CASSPEGLKGLAGEETQYF. CDR3 DNA sequence: TGCGCCAGCAGCCCGGAGGGCCTTAAGGGACTAGCGGGAGAAGAGACCCAGTACTTC.

This sequence joins TRBV7-3 and TRBJ1-1, with D possibly being TRBD1 (6 bases). In germline, CDR1 is SGHTA, CDR2 FQGTGA. The CDR3 is made up of 15 amino acids. V was cut by 0 bases and J by 0 bases, with 8 bases left in between. CDR3 in amino acids: CASSLTQGLNTEAFF. DNA of the CDR3: TGTGCCAGCAGCTTAACACAGGGCTTGAACACTGAAGCTTTCTTT.

This chain connects TRBV10-1 to TRBJ2-3; 13 bases align to TRBD2. Germline CDR1 reads WNHNN; CDR2 reads SYGVQD (reference sequence). The CDR3 contains 16 residues. V lost 6 bases and J lost 1; bases outside the gene matches: 4. CDR3 bases: TGCGCCAGCAGCGGGACTAGCGGGATGGGCACAGATACGCAGTATTTT. It yields the protein CASSGTSGMGTDTQYF.

The chain uses TRBV2 and TRBJ1-5; 7 nucleotides align to TRBD1. Germline trimming cut 7 bases from V and 5 bases from J; bases unmatched to any gene: 8. The CDR3 has 14 residues. Germline V lookup: CDR1 SNHLY, CDR2 FYNNEI. CDR3 nucleotide sequence: TGTGCCAGCACCCGACAGGGTCCCGATCAGCCCCAGCATTTT. Amino acid sequence: CASTRQGPDQPQHF.

The chain carries TRBV4-2 and TRBJ2-3; no definite D call. This CDR3 region has 11 residues. V was pared by 5 bases and J by 5 bases, with 5 bases between. From germline, CDR1 is LGHNA and CDR2 YNFKEQ. CDR3 bases: TGTGCCAGCAGCTTATTAGATACGCAGTATTTT. Protein product: CASSLLDTQYF.